This TCR beta chain was found in a study of CD8+ T cells in alopecia areata. Turning to the study itself: After 6 to 18 months of tofacitinib, follow-up continued 6 months off drug.

V shed 3 bases and J shed 5 bases, with 5 bases lying between them. CDR3 length: 11 amino acids. Germline V gene data show CDR1 as DFQATT and CDR2 as SNEGSKA (reference sequence). Treatment indicated: oral pan-JAK inhibitor, 5-10 mg twice daily. This clone has only one observation. Isolated RNA was reverse transcribed into cDNA used as the sequencing template. The data were produced by immunoSEQ multiplex PCR, yet TCRdb's version contains in-frame clones alone and is incomplete. The table has around 100,000 clones, 86% seen once. The origin of this receptor is a human donor with alopecia areata. This sample comprised CD8+ T cells sorted from blood, obtained around week 34, from a patient treated with tofacitinib. This sequence joins TRBV20-1 and TRBJ2-1; the D is unclear. The CDR3 sequence: CSARSDNEQFF. The CDR3 bases are TGCAGTGCTAGGTCAGACAATGAGCAGTTCTTC.